This TCR beta chain was captured by sequencing in a study of Ad26.COV2.S vaccination and SARS-CoV-2 variants. Regarding the study as a whole: Quantification of TCR breadth and depth may have yielded underestimates of total T cell responses. A substantial breadth of spike-specific CD8+ and CD4+ T cell responses after vaccination has been reported. Placebo recipients had lower spike-specific TCR breadth than vaccine recipients.

With 3 bases clipped from V and 10 bases from J, the junction kept 6 bases outside the gene matches. This CDR3 has 13 amino acids. Germline assignment: CDR1 LGHNA and CDR2 YNFKEQ. Of note for this clone: The target antigen is unknown.

Treatment defined: roughly 20 received Ad26.COV2.S at low or high dose, single or two shots; about five received placebo; per-sample allocation not given. Sampling happened 63 days after the first vaccine or placebo injection. Boston hosted the donor, who was an adult aged 18-55 years. The table came from immunoSEQ multiplex PCR; TCRdb's copy has only in-frame clones and leaves some out. Here the sample spans roughly 510,000 clones, around 85% being singletons. The receptor's source is a person aged 18 to 59 who received the Ad26.COV2.S COVID-19 vaccine or a placebo. The starting material was peripheral blood, obtained in a trial of Ad26.COV2.S vaccine versus placebo. The gene calls are TRBV4-2 and TRBJ2-1, with TRBD2 identical over 7 bases. The CDR3 DNA follows: TGTGCCAGCAGCCAGGAAGCGGGGTGGGAGCAGTTCTTC. Translating it yields CASSQEAGWEQFF.